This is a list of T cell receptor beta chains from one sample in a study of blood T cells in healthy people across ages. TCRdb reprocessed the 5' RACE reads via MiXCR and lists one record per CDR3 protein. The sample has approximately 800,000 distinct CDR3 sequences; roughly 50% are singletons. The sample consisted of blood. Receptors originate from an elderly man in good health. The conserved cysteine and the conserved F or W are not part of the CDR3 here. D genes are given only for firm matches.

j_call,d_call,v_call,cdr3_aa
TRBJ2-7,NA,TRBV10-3,AISESVGGYEQY
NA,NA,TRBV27,ASSPLVGRQETQY
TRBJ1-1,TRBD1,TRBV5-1,ASSLEGTGWTMNTEAF
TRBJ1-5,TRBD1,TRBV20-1,SARDRRTGVNQPQH
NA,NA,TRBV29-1,SVVRTNSYEQY
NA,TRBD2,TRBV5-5,ASSGAPGLASETQY
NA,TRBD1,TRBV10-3,AISGSRTGLVREQY
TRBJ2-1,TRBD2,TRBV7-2,ASSTGGLAGGLSYNEQF
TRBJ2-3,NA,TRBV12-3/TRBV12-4,ASSFHAGSTDTQY
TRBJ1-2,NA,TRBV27,ASSLSFTGRDGYT
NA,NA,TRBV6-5,ASTGREFEQY
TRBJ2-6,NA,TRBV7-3,ASSLTVASPGANVLT
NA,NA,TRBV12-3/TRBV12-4,ASSLQVYEQY
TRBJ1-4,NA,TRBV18,ASSPRPNEKLF
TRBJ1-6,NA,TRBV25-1,ASSERQNSPLH
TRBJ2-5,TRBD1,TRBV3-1,ASSPRDREGTQY
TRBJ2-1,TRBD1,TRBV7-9,ASSLRRFGQGAFNEQF
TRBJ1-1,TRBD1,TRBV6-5,ASSRQGQGTEAF
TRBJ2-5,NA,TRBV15,ATSRNSAGPQETQY
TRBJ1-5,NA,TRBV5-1,ASSLFGGSNQPQH
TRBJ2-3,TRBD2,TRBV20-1,SAISGRGTDTQY
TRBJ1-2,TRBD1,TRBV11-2,ASSQGVNGYT
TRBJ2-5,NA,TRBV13,ASSLGRNPQETQY
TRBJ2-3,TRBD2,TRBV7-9,ASSLRGTGTSGSTDTQY
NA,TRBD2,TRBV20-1,SARVLAGSYNEQY
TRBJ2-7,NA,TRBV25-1,ASSDTGTRSYEQY
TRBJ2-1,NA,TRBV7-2,ASSSTSPKYNEQF
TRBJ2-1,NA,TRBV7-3,ASSSRQHNEQF